Following are 23 T cell receptor beta chains from one sample sequenced in a study of blood T cell repertoires in COVID-19. Sequencing was performed with immunoSEQ multiplex PCR; in TCRdb, only in-frame clones are kept and a portion is missing. The sample has 200,000 to 250,000 clones; around four fifths are singletons. The sample consisted of peripheral blood. These receptors all come from a man aged 25-40 years with active or convalescent COVID-19.

A note on this clone: A read error may produce the germline difference seen at one junction end. The chain uses TRBV6-5 and TRBJ1-2; D ambiguous. The V gene's germline CDR1 is MNHEY and CDR2 SVGAGI. CDR3 size: 14 residues. This CDR3 is CASSYSRGGYGYTF. The CDR3 nucleotides are TGTGCGAGCAGTTACTCGCGGGGTGGCTATGGCTACACCTTC.

This clone was observed a single time. The chain carries TRBV20-1 and TRBJ2-2; possibly TRBD1 for D (6 bases). The CDR3 runs to 15 residues. Germline V CDR1 and CDR2: DFQATT, SNEGSKA (reference sequence). V was shortened by 3 bases and J by 2 bases, with 13 bases between the two germline ends. CDR3: CSASFQGPNTGELFF. For the CDR3, the DNA is TGCAGTGCTAGTTTCCAGGGGCCAAACACCGGGGAGCTGTTTTTT.

The chain uses TRBV28 and TRBJ1-1, with 7 bases fitting TRBD1. Trimming took 1 base from V and 4 from J; bases not matched to a gene: 6. This CDR3 has 15 amino acids. In germline, CDR1 is MDHEN, CDR2 SYDVKM. CDR3 nucleotide sequence: TGTGCCAGCAGTTTATCCCCTCGACAGGGCACTGAAGCTTTCTTT. Translated, it gives CASSLSPRQGTEAFF.

A single count supports this clone. V and J are TRBV11-2 and TRBJ2-1, with a weak D call TRBD1 (6 bases). V dropped 11 bases and J dropped 15 bases, with 17 bases sitting between them. Germline V gene data show CDR1 as SGHAT and CDR2 as FQNNGV. CDR3 length: 10 residues. The DNA of the CDR3 is TGTGCCCCCCATTGGGGGCAGGCGTTCTTC. Amino acid sequence: CAPHWGQAFF.

CDR3: CASSVQEVISPLHF. CDR3 DNA sequence: TGTGCCAGCAGCGTACAGGAGGTCATTTCACCCCTCCACTTT. The rearrangement joins TRBV9 to TRBJ1-6; D remains ambiguous. The CDR3 is made up of 14 amino acids. Germline V gives CDR1 SGDLS, CDR2 YYNGEE. V lost 1 base to trimming and J lost 9 bases, with 11 bases between them.

The chain uses TRBV30 and TRBJ2-7; D is possibly TRBD2 (5 bases). Germline lookup yields CDR1 GTSNPN and CDR2 SVGIG (reference sequence). V lost 0 bases and J lost 2, with 11 bases in between. The CDR3 contains 14 residues. CDR3 sequence reads: CAWSVPGMAYEQYF. CDR3 bases: TGTGCCTGGAGTGTACCCGGGATGGCCTACGAGCAGTACTTC.

This rearrangement joins TRBV10-2 to TRBJ2-3; D remains ambiguous. Trimming removed 7 bases from V and 1 base from J, with 15 bases in between. There are 15 residues in the CDR3. Germline CDR1 and CDR2: WSHSY and SAAADI. In DNA, the CDR3 is TGCGCCAGCATCCCTGGCGCAAGCGGCACAGATACGCAGTATTTT. It translates to CASIPGASGTDTQYF.

The rearrangement uses TRBV6-5 and TRBJ2-3, with D maybe TRBD2 (6 bases). Trimming removed 2 bases from V and 1 base from J, with 13 bases in between. Looked up from germline, CDR1 is MNHEY and CDR2 is SVGAGI. The CDR3 spans 16 residues. As DNA, the CDR3 is TGTGCCAGCAGTTACCGCGGACTAATGGGCACAGATACGCAGTATTTT. Translated: CASSYRGLMGTDTQYF.

V and J are TRBV9 and TRBJ1-5, with D hard to call. The germline V and J ends were trimmed by 4 bases and 3 bases, with 14 bases remaining between them. The germline CDR1 and CDR2 sequences are SGDLS and YYNGEE. The CDR3 has 15 amino acids. In nucleotides, the CDR3 is TGTGCCAGCAGCTCATTTGCAGGTCCCAATCAGCCCCAGCATTTT. It codes for CASSSFAGPNQPQHF.

This chain connects TRBV3-1 (or the pseudogene TRBV3-2) to TRBJ1-2; D not certain. The CDR3 runs 13 residues. Germline V gene sequence: CDR1 LGHDT, CDR2 YNNKEL (reference sequence). The germline V and J ends were trimmed by 4 bases and 6 bases, with 12 bases remaining between them. CDR3 residues: CASSLETHHGYTF. CDR3 DNA sequence: TGTGCCAGCAGCCTGGAGACCCACCATGGCTACACCTTC.

The chain employs TRBV10-3 and TRBJ2-6; 7 bases align to TRBD2. CDR1 and CDR2 (germline): ENHRY, SYGVKD. V shed 7 bases, J shed 13 bases, and the junction held 13 bases outside the gene matches. CDR3 size: 14 residues. CDR3 loop: CAITGSGDSGVLTF. CDR3 bases: TGTGCCATCACAGGGAGCGGGGACTCAGGAGTCCTGACTTTC.

The rearrangement joins TRBV4-1 to TRBJ1-1, with 7 bases that match TRBD1. Germline V CDR1 and CDR2: MGHRA, YSYEKL. Unmatched junction bases numbered 22, after V lost 6 bases and J lost 6 bases. This CDR3 region has 18 residues. The CDR3 sequence: CASRFPPGQNVGPAEAFF. The CDR3 DNA follows: TGCGCCAGCAGGTTCCCGCCGGGACAGAATGTGGGGCCCGCTGAAGCTTTCTTT.

CDR3 region: CASSWTANNQPQHF. CDR3 coding DNA: TGTGCCAGCAGCTGGACAGCGAACAATCAGCCCCAGCATTTT. The rearrangement links TRBV6-2 or TRBV6-3 to TRBJ1-5, with D possibly TRBD1 on 6 matching bases. Trimming left V 6 bases short and J 3 bases short, with 12 bases between. The CDR3 spans 14 residues. The germline gives CDR1 MNHEY, CDR2 SVGEGT.

On this clone: Other nucleotide sequences in the sample specify the same CDR3. V and J are TRBV28 and TRBJ1-2; the D is unclear. Germline CDR1 and CDR2: MDHEN and SYDVKM. V shed 3 bases and J shed 8 bases, with 7 bases lying between them. This CDR3 contains 11 residues. The CDR3 region has the DNA TGTGCCAGCAGTTTGCGGGGAGGCTACACCTTC. Translating it yields CASSLRGGYTF.

This chain links TRBV4-3 with TRBJ1-3; 8 bases align to TRBD1. The V segment lost 0 bases and the J segment 4 bases; nucleotides outside the gene matches: 14. Germline V gives CDR1 LGHNA, CDR2 YSLEER. The CDR3 extends over 19 amino acids. CDR3 sequence (DNA): TGCGCCAGCAGCCAAGATCGGATGGGGACAGGCCTCTCCGGAAACACCATATATTTT. Translated: CASSQDRMGTGLSGNTIYF.

J is TRBJ2-5 and V is TRBV29-1; TRBD1 matches at 9 bases. Germline trimming cut 7 bases from V and 1 base from J; bases unmatched to any gene: 7. CDR3 length equals 14 residues. The V gene's germline CDR1 is SQVTM and CDR2 ANQGSEA. The DNA for the CDR3 is TGCAGCGCAAGGGACAGGGACATCCAAGAGACCCAGTACTTC. It specifies CSARDRDIQETQYF. The full variable domain, with the rest looked up from reference TRBV29-1 and TRBJ2-5, is SAVISQKPSRDICQRGTSLTIQCQVDSQVTMMFWYRQQPGQSLTLIATANQGSEATYESGFVIDKFPISRPNLTFSTLTVSNMSPEDSSIYLCSARDRDIQETQYFGPGTRLLVL.

This chain connects TRBV5-1 to TRBJ1-2; 9 bases agree with TRBD1. The germline V gene encodes CDR1 SGHRS and CDR2 YFSETQ. V was pared by 4 bases and J by 5 bases, with 6 bases of the junction left unmatched. This CDR3 has 14 amino acids. Here the CDR3 DNA reads TGCGCCAGCAGCGCGCCGGGACAGGGATATGGCTACACCTTC. Residues: CASSAPGQGYGYTF.

This chain connects TRBV4-2 to TRBJ2-7, with 8 bases matching TRBD1. This CDR3 is built from 15 residues. The junction had 3 bases not matched to a gene; V was cut back by 2 bases and J by 0 bases. CDR1 is LGHNA, CDR2 YNFKEQ, per germline. The CDR3 protein is CASSQHRGSSYEQYF. The CDR3 DNA sequence: TGTGCCAGCAGCCAACACAGGGGGAGCTCCTACGAGCAGTACTTC.

This clone was seen once. This sequence joins TRBV28 and TRBJ2-1; TRBD2 aligns across 7 bases. The ends lost 3 bases at V and 6 bases at J; junction bases unmatched: 8. Per the germline V gene, CDR1 is MDHEN and CDR2 is SYDVKM. The CDR3 loop spans 15 amino acids. The CDR3 DNA reads as TGTGCCAGCAGTTTTGGGGGAGGGCGACTCAATGAGCAGTTCTTC. Translation gives CASSFGGGRLNEQFF.

The V and J genes are TRBV30 and TRBJ2-3; D perhaps matches TRBD1 (6 bases). Trimming took off 3 bases at V and 5 bases at J, with 12 bases between the two ends. The germline V gene encodes CDR1 GTSNPN and CDR2 SVGIG (reference sequence). The CDR3 has 13 residues. CDR3 protein: CAWRQGGIDTQYF. The CDR3, as DNA: TGTGCCTGGAGACAGGGTGGAATAGATACGCAGTATTTT.

CDR3 bases: TGTGCCAGCAGCTTGGGACGGGGTTGGGACTATGGCTACACCTTC. Amino acids: CASSLGRGWDYGYTF. V gene TRBV5-6 combines with J gene TRBJ1-2, with D hard to call. CDR3 length equals 15 residues. Trimming stripped 0 bases from V and 3 bases from J, with 12 bases between. CDR1 and CDR2 from the germline V gene are SGHDT and YYEEEE.

The rearrangement joins TRBV9 to TRBJ1-5; D is perhaps TRBD1 (6 bases). Germline CDR1 and CDR2: SGDLS and YYNGEE. V shed 7 bases and J shed 2 bases, with 13 bases lying between them. This CDR3 comprises 14 residues. The CDR3 DNA follows: TGTGCCAGCTCACTAGGGGGGGGCAATCAGCCCCAGCATTTT. It encodes CASSLGGGNQPQHF.

The chain uses TRBV30 and TRBJ2-7; weak D call: TRBD1 (6 bases). CDR3 length equals 16 residues. Germline loops: CDR1 GTSNPN, CDR2 SVGIG (reference sequence). Trimming cost V 0 bases and J 3 bases, with 18 bases left between them. The CDR3 is CAWSVGVGDTVYEQYF. The CDR3 DNA reads as TGTGCCTGGAGTGTAGGGGTTGGGGACACAGTCTACGAGCAGTACTTC.